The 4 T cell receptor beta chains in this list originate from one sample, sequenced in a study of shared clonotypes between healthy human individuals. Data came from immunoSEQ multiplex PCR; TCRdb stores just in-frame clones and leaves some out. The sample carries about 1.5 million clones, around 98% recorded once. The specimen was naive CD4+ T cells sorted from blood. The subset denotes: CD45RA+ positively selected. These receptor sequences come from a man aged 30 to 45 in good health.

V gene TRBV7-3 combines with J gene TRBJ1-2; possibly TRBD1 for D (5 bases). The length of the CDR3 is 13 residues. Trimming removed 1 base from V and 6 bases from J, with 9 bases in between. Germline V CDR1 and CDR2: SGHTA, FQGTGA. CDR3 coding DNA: TGTGCCAGCAGCTTAAGCGGACAAAATGGCTACACCTTC. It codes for CASSLSGQNGYTF. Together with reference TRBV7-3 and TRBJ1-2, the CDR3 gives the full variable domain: GAGVSQTPSNKVTEKGKYVELRCDPISGHTALYWYRQSLGQGPEFLIYFQGTGAADDSGLPNDRFFAVRPEGSVSTLKIQRTERGDSAVYLCASSLSGQNGYTFGSGTRLTVV.

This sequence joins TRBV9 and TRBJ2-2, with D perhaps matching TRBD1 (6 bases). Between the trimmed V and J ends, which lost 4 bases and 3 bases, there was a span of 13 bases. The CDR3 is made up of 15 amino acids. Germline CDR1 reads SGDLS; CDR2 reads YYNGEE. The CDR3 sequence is CASSPMTGYTGELFF. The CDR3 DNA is TGTGCCAGCAGCCCAATGACAGGTTACACCGGGGAGCTGTTTTTT.

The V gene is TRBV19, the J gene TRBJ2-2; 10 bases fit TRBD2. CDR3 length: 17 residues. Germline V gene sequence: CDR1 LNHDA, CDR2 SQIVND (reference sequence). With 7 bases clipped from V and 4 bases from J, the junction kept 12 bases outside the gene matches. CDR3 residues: CASTRGLAGDGTGELFF. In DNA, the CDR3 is TGTGCCAGTACCCGGGGTCTAGCGGGAGACGGCACCGGGGAGCTGTTTTTT.

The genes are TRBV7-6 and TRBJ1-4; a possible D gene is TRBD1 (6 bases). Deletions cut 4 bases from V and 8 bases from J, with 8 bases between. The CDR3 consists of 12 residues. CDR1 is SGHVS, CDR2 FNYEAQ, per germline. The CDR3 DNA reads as TGTGCCAGCAGCTCTCAGGGGGAAAAACTGTTTTTT. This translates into CASSSQGEKLFF.